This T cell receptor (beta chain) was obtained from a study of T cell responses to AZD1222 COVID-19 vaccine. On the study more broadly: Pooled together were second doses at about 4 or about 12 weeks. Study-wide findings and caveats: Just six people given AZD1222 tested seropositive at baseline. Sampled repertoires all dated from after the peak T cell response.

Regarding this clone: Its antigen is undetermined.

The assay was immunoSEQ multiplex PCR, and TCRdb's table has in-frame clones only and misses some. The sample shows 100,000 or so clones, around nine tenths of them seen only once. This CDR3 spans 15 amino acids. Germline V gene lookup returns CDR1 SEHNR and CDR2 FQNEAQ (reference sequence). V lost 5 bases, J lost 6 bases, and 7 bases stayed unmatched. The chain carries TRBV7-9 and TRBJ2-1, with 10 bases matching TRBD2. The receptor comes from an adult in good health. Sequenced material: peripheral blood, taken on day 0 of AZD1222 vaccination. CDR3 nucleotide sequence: TGTGCCAGCAGCCTTTGGACTAGCGGCACCAATGAGCAGTTCTTC. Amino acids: CASSLWTSGTNEQFF.